One sample yielded the 26 T cell receptor beta chains listed below, sequenced in a study of blood T cell repertoires in COVID-19. Profiling relied on immunoSEQ multiplex PCR, and the TCRdb table lists in-frame clones only, not all of them. Counted here are approximately 490,000 clones, about nine tenths occurring once; the ten biggest clones make up around 8%. Sequenced material: PBMCs or T cells enriched from blood (not recorded which). The origin of the receptors is a woman in her sixties or seventies who had recovered from COVID-19.

The chain joins TRBV9 to TRBJ1-5; 10 bases are shared with TRBD1. The CDR3 totals 15 residues. With 4 bases clipped from V and 5 bases from J, the junction kept 6 bases outside the gene matches. Germline CDR1 is SGDLS and CDR2 is YYNGEE. DNA of the CDR3: TGTGCCAGCAGCTATAGGGGGACAGGGGATCAGCCCCAGCATTTT. This gives the protein CASSYRGTGDQPQHF.

J is TRBJ2-3 and V is TRBV6-1, with a weak D call TRBD2 (6 bases). The V gene's germline CDR1 is MNHNS and CDR2 SASEGT. Trimming pared 9 bases from V and 0 bases from J, leaving 10 bases between. The CDR3 loop spans 13 amino acids. CDR3 sequence (DNA): TGTGCCAGTTGCCGGGGGAGCACAGATACGCAGTATTTT. This gives the protein CASCRGSTDTQYF.

The V call is TRBV3-1 (or the pseudogene TRBV3-2), the J call TRBJ2-1, with 7 nucleotides matching TRBD1. Germline assignment: CDR1 LGHDT and CDR2 YNNKEL (reference sequence). The CDR3 has 15 amino acids. V shed 4 bases, J shed 5 bases, and the junction held 8 bases outside the gene matches. CDR3 nucleotides: TGTGCCAGCAGCCTCGGGACAGTTCCCAACAATGAGCAGTTCTTC. Amino acids: CASSLGTVPNNEQFF.

The table lists this clone with a count of one. The rearrangement joins TRBV7-2 to TRBJ2-4; D may be TRBD2 (6 bases). From germline, CDR1 is SGHTA and CDR2 FQGNSA. CDR3 length: 18 residues. Trimming removed 0 bases at V and 1 base at J, with 16 bases between. The CDR3 sequence: CASSLAWRERGAKNIQYF. CDR3 bases: TGTGCCAGCAGCTTAGCGTGGAGGGAAAGGGGCGCCAAAAACATTCAGTACTTC.

The chain has TRBV2 and TRBJ2-2, with D perhaps matching TRBD1 (5 bases). The V end was cut by 3 bases, the J end by 0 bases, with 8 bases between. Per the germline V gene, CDR1 is SNHLY and CDR2 is FYNNEI. This CDR3 is built from 15 residues. CDR3 DNA sequence: TGTGCCAGCAGTGAGACAGCCTCGAACACCGGGGAGCTGTTTTTT. This translates into CASSETASNTGELFF.

This chain links TRBV24-1 with TRBJ1-2, with 11 bases lining up with TRBD1. Germline V lookup: CDR1 KGHDR, CDR2 SFDVKD. The CDR3 runs to 12 residues. Unmatched junction bases numbered 4, after V lost 9 bases and J lost 8 bases. The CDR3: CATLGQGEGYTF. For the CDR3, the DNA is TGTGCCACCCTGGGACAGGGGGAAGGCTACACCTTC.

The V call is TRBV7-8, the J call TRBJ2-7; tentatively, D is TRBD2 (6 bases). Trimming took off 3 bases at V and 0 bases at J, with 12 bases between the two ends. Per the germline V gene, CDR1 is SGHVS and CDR2 is FQNEAQ. The CDR3 contains 15 residues. Here the CDR3 DNA reads TGTGCCAGCAGCTTGAGTGACGGGAGCTCCTACGAGCAGTACTTC. Protein product: CASSLSDGSSYEQYF.

This chain links TRBV5-4 with TRBJ2-5, with TRBD1 as a possible D gene (5 bases). Germline CDR1 is SGHNT and CDR2 is YYREEE (reference sequence). This CDR3 is 15 amino acids long. Trimming pared 6 bases from V and 5 bases from J, leaving 20 bases between. In DNA form, the CDR3 reads TGTGCCAGCACCCTCGGCGGCCTCCCAGGGGAGACCCAGTACTTC. Its translation is CASTLGGLPGETQYF.

V is TRBV12-3 or TRBV12-4 and J is TRBJ2-5; TRBD1 matches at 7 bases. This CDR3 comprises 13 residues. The J segment lost 5 bases and the V segment lost 6 bases, leaving 6 bases of the junction unmatched. Here the CDR3 reads CASSQGVWETQYF. The CDR3 DNA reads TGTGCCAGCAGCCAGGGGGTCTGGGAGACCCAGTACTTC.

V and J are TRBV18 and TRBJ2-1; 9 bases map to TRBD2. The ends lost 1 base at V and 7 bases at J; junction bases unmatched: 8. From germline, CDR1 is KGHSH and CDR2 LQKENI. The CDR3 consists of 16 residues. CDR3 bases: TGTGCCAGCTCACCACTTACTAGCGGGTCCGGGAATGAGCAGTTCTTC. It encodes CASSPLTSGSGNEQFF.

This chain uses TRBV7-2 with TRBJ2-3, with D perhaps matching TRBD2 (6 bases). CDR1 is SGHTA and CDR2 is FQGNSA in the germline V gene. The CDR3 is 16 residues long. Trimming left V 6 bases short and J 0 bases short, with 16 bases between. CDR3 region: CASRPKSGTSTDTQYF. CDR3 bases: TGTGCCAGCAGACCTAAATCCGGGACTAGCACAGATACGCAGTATTTT.

V and J are TRBV3-1 (or the pseudogene TRBV3-2) and TRBJ1-2; 12 bases are shared with TRBD1. The CDR3 has 18 residues. Germline-derived CDR1 and CDR2 are LGHDT and YNNKEL (reference sequence). V shed 3 bases, J shed 0 bases, and the junction held 8 bases outside the gene matches. CDR3 DNA sequence: TGTGCCAGCAGCCATTGGGGGGACAGGGGGCTAGCTAACTATGGCTACACCTTC. Encoded protein: CASSHWGDRGLANYGYTF.

J is TRBJ1-6 and V is TRBV13; D ambiguous. The CDR3 is made up of 12 amino acids. CDR1 and CDR2 (germline): PRHDT, FYEKMQ (reference sequence). The V and J ends lost 3 bases and 7 bases respectively, with 4 bases between them. CDR3 sequence: CASSFQNSPLHF. The CDR3 nucleotides are TGTGCCAGCAGCTTCCAGAATTCACCCCTCCACTTT. The variable domain in full, completed from reference TRBV13 and TRBJ1-6, reads AAGVIQSPRHLIKEKRETATLKCYPIPRHDTVYWYQQGPGQDPQFLISFYEKMQSDKGSIPDRFSAQQFSDYHSELNMSSLELGDSALYFCASSFQNSPLHFGNGTRLTVT.

This chain links TRBV5-5 with TRBJ1-5; D remains ambiguous. The CDR3 is 13 residues long. Between the trimmed V and J ends, which lost 0 bases and 5 bases, there was a span of 6 bases. Germline V gives CDR1 SGHKS, CDR2 YYEKEE (reference sequence). CDR3 coding DNA: TGTGCCAGCAGCTTGGCGTTCGATCAGCCCCAGCATTTT. Protein: CASSLAFDQPQHF.

This chain joins TRBV9 and TRBJ1-5, with a weak D call TRBD1 (5 bases). Trimming took off 0 bases at V and 2 bases at J, with 15 bases between the two ends. The germline gives CDR1 SGDLS, CDR2 YYNGEE. The CDR3 totals 17 residues. The CDR3 loop reads CASSVGVGGMGNQPQHF. CDR3 sequence (DNA): TGTGCCAGCAGCGTAGGTGTCGGGGGTATGGGCAATCAGCCCCAGCATTTT.

This clone was seen just once. V and J are TRBV19 and TRBJ2-3; D unclear. V was trimmed by 4 bases and J by 4 bases, leaving 12 bases between them. The CDR3 loop spans 14 amino acids. Germline assignment: CDR1 LNHDA and CDR2 SQIVND (reference sequence). The CDR3 spells CASSRQAPPDTQYF. DNA for the CDR3: TGTGCCAGTAGTAGGCAGGCCCCTCCAGATACGCAGTATTTT.

This clone showed up just a few times. This chain uses TRBV5-1 with TRBJ2-1; the D gene is possibly TRBD1 (5 bases). Trimming left V 4 bases short and J 0 bases short, with 14 bases between. The V gene's germline CDR1 is SGHRS and CDR2 YFSETQ. This CDR3 spans 16 amino acids. The CDR3 nucleotides are TGCGCCAGCAGCCCAGGGCAGTTGAGCTCCTACAATGAGCAGTTCTTC. Its protein is CASSPGQLSSYNEQFF.

This clone has just one count. At one end the junction does not follow the germline gene, possibly because of a read error. This chain uses TRBV5-1 with TRBJ1-4; 11 positions agree with TRBD1. This CDR3 comprises 14 residues. The germline CDR1 and CDR2 sequences are SGHRS and YFSETQ. The CDR3 bases are TGCGCCACCAGCCGTGGGACAGGGGGTGAAAAACTGTTTTTT. Its translation is CATSRGTGGEKLFF.

This clone showed up just once. This rearrangement joins TRBV11-3 to TRBJ2-2; D may be TRBD2 (5 bases). The CDR3 sequence is 15 residues long. The germline V gene encodes CDR1 SGHNT and CDR2 YENEEA. V was trimmed by 0 bases and J by 6 bases, leaving 11 bases between them. DNA of the CDR3: TGTGCCAGCAGCTTAGACCCCGGGAAGGCCGGGGAGCTGTTTTTT. It encodes CASSLDPGKAGELFF.

The chain combines TRBV3-1 (or the pseudogene TRBV3-2) with TRBJ2-7; D might be TRBD2 (6 bases). The CDR3 is made up of 13 amino acids. Trimming removed 3 bases at V and 4 bases at J, with 10 bases between. Germline loops: CDR1 LGHDT, CDR2 YNNKEL (reference sequence). The chain's CDR3 is CASSQRGNYEQYV. The CDR3 DNA reads TGTGCCAGCAGCCAGCGGGGTAATTACGAGCAGTACGTC.

This clone appeared a single time. The chain employs TRBV9 and TRBJ1-5, with TRBD1 identical over 7 bases. CDR1 is SGDLS and CDR2 is YYNGEE in the germline V gene. Losses at the gene ends were 3 bases for V and 2 bases for J; bases not matched to a gene: 2. The CDR3 runs 14 residues. The CDR3 region is CASSAGQGNQPQHF. The CDR3 DNA reads TGTGCCAGCAGCGCTGGACAGGGCAATCAGCCCCAGCATTTT.

This clone was picked up one time. The gene calls are TRBV5-1 and TRBJ2-1; D is unresolved. V shed 0 bases and J shed 15 bases, with 16 bases lying between them. The CDR3 runs to 13 residues. CDR1 and CDR2 (germline): SGHRS, YFSETQ. The CDR3 loop is CASSLGVGSSGFF. CDR3 nucleotide sequence: TGCGCCAGCAGCTTGGGGGTTGGCTCTTCGGGGTTCTTC.

This rearrangement joins TRBV2 to TRBJ1-1, with D possibly TRBD1 on 5 matching bases. The V end was cut by 7 bases, the J end by 3 bases, with 12 bases between. Germline CDR1 is SNHLY and CDR2 is FYNNEI. The CDR3 consists of 13 residues. The CDR3 loop is CASTEQVYTEAFF. For the CDR3, the DNA is TGTGCCAGCACGGAACAGGTGTACACTGAAGCTTTCTTT.

The chain combines TRBV2 with TRBJ2-2, with TRBD2 identical over 7 bases. The CDR3 extends over 14 amino acids. The trim removed 7 bases at V and 6 bases at J, leaving 8 bases unmatched. Germline CDR1 is SNHLY and CDR2 is FYNNEI. The CDR3 here is CASKREQIPGELFF. The CDR3, as DNA: TGTGCCAGCAAGCGGGAACAGATACCCGGGGAGCTGTTTTTT.

V is TRBV18 and J is TRBJ2-1; 10 bases are a match to TRBD2. There are 16 residues in the CDR3. V was pared by 4 bases and J by 5 bases, with 8 bases of the junction left unmatched. Germline lookup yields CDR1 KGHSH and CDR2 LQKENI. The CDR3 nucleotides are TGTGCCAGCTCACTATTCACTAGCGGGGAGAACAATGAGCAGTTCTTC. Translation: CASSLFTSGENNEQFF.

The chain couples TRBV11-2 to TRBJ1-2; D uncertain. The CDR3 runs 15 residues. Trimming took off 1 base at V and 1 base at J, with 10 bases between the two ends. Germline CDR1 SGHAT, CDR2 FQNNGV. CDR3 amino acids: CASSLGSVINYGYTF. As DNA, the CDR3 is TGTGCCAGCAGCTTAGGCTCAGTTATTAACTATGGCTACACCTTC. Together with reference TRBV11-2 and TRBJ1-2, the CDR3 gives the full variable domain: EAGVAQSPRYKIIEKRQSVAFWCNPISGHATLYWYQQILGQGPKLLIQFQNNGVVDDSQLPKDRFSAERLKGVDSTLKIQPAKLEDSAVYLCASSLGSVINYGYTFGSGTRLTVV.